What follows is one T cell receptor (beta chain) and its context. The sample holds many counts of this clonotype. Its antigen target is currently unknown. Base qualities are not at hand, and no much larger clone is one base apart. This sample was included in a study of T cells after yellow fever vaccination (dated by TCRdb to the late 2010s). A note on the overall study: The SMART-Seq v4 Ultra Low Input RNA kit was used to prepare libraries from fractions with low cell numbers. To follow T-cell clones before and after both primary and booster YFV17D yellow fever vaccination, bulk TCR alpha and beta repertoires underwent longitudinal sequencing. The cohort comprised two healthy male donors, one aged 18 to 29 and one aged 30 to 40 years. Blood was collected at multiple timepoints before and after primary and secondary immunization, and bulk PBMC replicates and cell subsets were isolated.

Synthesis of TCR cDNA relied on 5'RACE template switching, a step that introduced a universal primer site along with unique molecular identifiers. Priming for cDNA synthesis came from both the TCR alpha and TCR beta constant segments. Library amplification involved two PCR steps, and the second step added sample barcodes and sequencing adapters. Sequencing of libraries was done on Illumina HiSeq 2500 (2x100 bp) or NovaSeq (2x150 bp). In the paper's pipeline: MIGEC was used to demultiplex reads and collapse the reads into UMI consensus sequences, and MiXCR was used for V(D)J alignment. Clonotypes responding to the vaccine were identified with edgeR on replicate PBMC samples, with the criteria of FDR below 0.01 and a log2 fold change above 5 up to day 15. CD4 or CD8 identity was assigned to each bulk clonotype according to whether the clonotype was present at higher abundance in the sequenced CD4 repertoire or the sequenced CD8 repertoire. TCRdb itself trimmed the public reads at Q25 with fastp, ran MiXCR and retained productive beta chains. Each CDR3 protein gets just one entry, which takes the most common genes and DNA from the rows behind it. The V and J calls follow TCRdb's processing rather than the paper's. The sample records roughly 120,000 distinct CDR3 sequences, 7.2% of which are singletons. The ten largest account for 2.7% of the sample.

What the research found in general, with its limitations: The study included only two donors, which limits how far the findings can be generalized. Because abundant contaminating clonotypes from the bulk population could be contained in FACS-sorted repertoires, computational filtering was required. The secondary T-cell response was weaker than the primary response but faster, peaking on day 5 instead of day 15. A small fraction of clonotypes appeared in both the CD4 and CD8 compartments, likely as a result of convergent recombination. Most clones expanded after primary vaccination (almost 98% of CD4 and roughly 91% of CD8) were re-detected after the booster, suggesting that broad memory maintenance occurred.

The treatment or condition label on this specimen signifies: live attenuated yellow fever vaccine strain. A standard Ficoll-Paque protocol was used to isolate PBMCs from peripheral blood. CD4 and CD8 T-cell fractions were isolated with Dynabeads CD4 and CD8 positive selection kits. TriZol was used to extract RNA from bulk PBMCs, from CD4 and CD8 fractions, and from dextramer-positive and dextramer-negative fractions. Trimming accounts for 6 bases at V and 2 bases at J, while the number of junction bases matched to no gene is 3. The CDR3 starts with the cysteine, ends with the valine, and has 13 residues. Just CDR3 DNA is preserved here, 39 bases in frame from base 1. CDR1 and CDR2 (MNHNY, SVGAGI) derive from the germline V gene (reference sequence).

The TCR comes from a man aged 18 to 30 who received the YFV17D yellow fever vaccine. The rearrangement combines TRBV6-6 with TRBJ2-7, with 8 bases aligning to TRBD1. Sequenced material: CD4+ T cells sorted from PBMCs, taken 35 to 50 days after the first yellow fever vaccination. The nucleotide sequence reads as follows: TGTGCCAGCAGCAGGGACAGGACCTACGAGCAGTACGTC. Its product reads: CASSRDRTYEQYV.